Presented here are 26 T cell receptor beta chains from one specimen sequenced in a study of cytomegalovirus exposure and HLA in healthy donors. PCR was performed using 60 Vbeta and 13 Jbeta primers. The repertoire was sequenced with immunoSEQ multiplex PCR; TCRdb's copy has only in-frame clones and lacks some. The sample holds approximately 120,000 clones; about a sixth are singletons and the top ten take approximately 2.9%. Sequencing input: PBMCs. The receptors were gathered from a female donor in good health and CMV-seropositive.

The chain employs TRBV7-3 and TRBJ2-3; D not certain. The CDR3 spans 13 residues. V gave up 5 bases and J gave up 4 bases, with 10 bases separating them. Germline V CDR1 and CDR2: SGHTA, FQGTGA. The CDR3 DNA sequence: TGTGCCAGCAGCGAATCCCGGTCAGATACGCAGTATTTT. Its protein product is CASSESRSDTQYF.

This clone was observed a handful of times. The J gene is TRBJ2-3, the V gene TRBV30, with TRBD2 as a possible D gene (7 bases). The CDR3 extends over 17 amino acids. V lost 4 bases and J 5 bases, leaving 25 bases between the germline ends. CDR1 and CDR2 from the germline V gene are GTSNPN and SVGIG (reference sequence). The CDR3 region has the DNA TGTGCCTGGACTCCCCAGGTCAAGGGGGGGGCAGGAGATACGCAGTATTTT. It yields the protein CAWTPQVKGGAGDTQYF.

This clone was seen only a few times. The V gene is TRBV23-1, the J gene TRBJ1-5; D perhaps matches TRBD1 (6 bases). TRBV23-1 is sorted into the ORF group, with uncertain function. CDR3 length equals 16 residues. Deletions cut 1 base from V and 0 bases from J, with 10 bases between. DNA for the CDR3: TGCGCCAGCAGTCAATTCACAGGGTCTAGCAATCAGCCCCAGCATTTT. It yields the protein CASSQFTGSSNQPQHF.

In its sample, this clone was seen a few times. This chain connects TRBV28 to TRBJ1-4, with D maybe TRBD1 (5 bases). The CDR3 is 12 residues long. Between the trimmed V and J ends, which lost 8 bases and 5 bases, there was a span of 9 bases. The germline V gene encodes CDR1 MDHEN and CDR2 SYDVKM. CDR3 residues: CASGQQNEKLFF. The CDR3 bases are TGTGCCAGCGGACAACAGAATGAAAAACTGTTTTTT.

There are a few counts of this clone. The chain recombines TRBV28 with TRBJ1-3, with a tentative D call TRBD1 (6 bases). The length of the CDR3 is 15 residues. The V and J ends lost 7 bases and 4 bases respectively, with 17 bases between them. Germline lookup yields CDR1 MDHEN and CDR2 SYDVKM. CDR3 sequence reads: CASTPANREGNTIYF. The CDR3 region has the DNA TGTGCCAGCACTCCAGCGAACAGGGAAGGAAACACCATATATTTT.

V gene TRBV11-2 combines with J gene TRBJ2-7; D is possibly TRBD1 (5 bases). Deletions cut 4 bases from V and 0 bases from J, with 19 bases between. Per the germline V gene, CDR1 is SGHAT and CDR2 is FQNNGV. CDR3 length: 17 residues. The CDR3, as DNA: TGTGCCAGCAGCTCCGGCCTCACTTGGGGCGTCTCCTACGAGCAGTACTTC. It translates to CASSSGLTWGVSYEQYF.

This clone was counted a few times. The rearrangement uses TRBV4-2 and TRBJ2-1; 9 nucleotides agree with TRBD1. In germline, CDR1 is LGHNA, CDR2 YNFKEQ. The CDR3 is 15 amino acids. Trimming at V came to 2 bases and at J to 6 bases, leaving 5 bases not matched to a gene. The DNA of the CDR3 is TGTGCCAGCAGCCAACCCCAGACAGGGGGCAATGAGCAGTTCTTC. Translated: CASSQPQTGGNEQFF.

In this sample, this clone turned up a few times. V and J are TRBV10-3 and TRBJ1-3; 8 nucleotides line up with TRBD1. V shed 8 bases and J 0 bases; nucleotides not matched to a gene: 9. The V gene's germline CDR1 is ENHRY and CDR2 SYGVKD. CDR3 length equals 16 residues. The CDR3: CAIGTGLNPSGNTIYF. CDR3 nucleotides: TGTGCCATCGGGACAGGTCTCAACCCCTCTGGAAACACCATATATTTT.

This chain uses TRBV14 with TRBJ2-2; D call uncertain. The CDR3 totals 13 residues. The V end lost 2 bases, the J end lost 4 bases, and 5 bases lay between the germline ends. Germline V gene sequence: CDR1 SGHDN, CDR2 FVKESK. The CDR3 region is CASSQYLTGELFF. DNA for the CDR3: TGTGCCAGCAGCCAATATCTCACCGGGGAGCTGTTTTTT.

This clone was counted only a few times. The V gene is TRBV6-5, the J gene TRBJ2-1; TRBD2 aligns across 7 bases. V lost 4 bases, J lost 4 bases, and 10 bases stayed unmatched. CDR1 and CDR2 (germline): MNHEY, SVGAGI. The CDR3 is 16 residues long. CDR3 coding DNA: TGTGCCAGCAGTTGGGGGAGGGGAGCGCGGTACAATGAGCAGTTCTTC. It specifies CASSWGRGARYNEQFF.

The chain uses TRBV6-1 and TRBJ1-2; no firm D call. The CDR3 runs 16 residues. The V gene's germline CDR1 is MNHNS and CDR2 SASEGT. The V gene lost 2 bases and the J gene lost 3 bases, with 16 bases spanning the gap. CDR3 in amino acids: CASSEFQFRDDYGYTF. The CDR3 bases are TGTGCCAGCAGTGAATTCCAGTTTCGGGATGACTATGGCTACACCTTC.

This clone was picked up a small number of times. The chain employs TRBV12-5 and TRBJ2-3; 11 nucleotides align to TRBD2. V lost 1 base to trimming and J lost 3 bases; unmatched junction nucleotides: 3. Per germline, CDR1 LGHNT and CDR2 FRNRAP. The CDR3 loop spans 16 amino acids. Here the CDR3 DNA reads TGTGCTAGTGGTTTGGGGACTAGCGGGCTTACAGATACGCAGTATTTT. As protein: CASGLGTSGLTDTQYF.

This clone appeared a few times. The CDR3 coding sequence is TGTGCCGGCAACAGTCAGGTGAGCAATCAGCCCCAGCATTTT. Protein product: CAGNSQVSNQPQHF. The chain combines TRBV28 with TRBJ1-5; no definite D call. V was pared by 11 bases and J by 1 base, with 15 bases between. CDR1 and CDR2 (germline): MDHEN, SYDVKM. CDR3 size: 14 residues.

Only a few counts were recorded for this clone. The chain joins TRBV7-6 to TRBJ2-7; 8 nucleotides align to TRBD1. This CDR3 is 15 amino acids long. Germline V gene lookup returns CDR1 SGHVS and CDR2 FNYEAQ. The ends lost 1 base at V and 4 bases at J; junction bases unmatched: 6. The CDR3 coding sequence is TGTGCCAGCAGCTTAGGGGGACAGGCTGGTTACGAGCAGTACTTC. Translated, it gives CASSLGGQAGYEQYF.

This rearrangement joins TRBV4-2 to TRBJ2-3, with TRBD2 identical over 10 bases. CDR1 and CDR2 from the germline V gene are LGHNA and YNFKEQ. The CDR3 runs 16 residues. The trim removed 2 bases at V and 2 bases at J, leaving 4 bases unmatched. CDR3 in amino acids: CASSQLSGGPTDTQYF. CDR3 DNA sequence: TGTGCCAGCAGCCAACTTAGCGGGGGGCCCACAGATACGCAGTATTTT.

This clone has just a few counts. The chain has TRBV27 and TRBJ1-1; D is uncertain. Germline CDR1 MNHEY, CDR2 SMNVEV (reference sequence). The CDR3 has 15 amino acids. V lost 5 bases and J lost 6, with 19 bases in between. CDR3 DNA: TGTGCCAGCAGTCCCTCTGAGGTAAGGATCCCTGAAGCTTTCTTT. Protein sequence: CASSPSEVRIPEAFF.

The rearrangement uses TRBV19 and TRBJ1-1; 11 bases align to TRBD1. Trimming cost V 6 bases and J 0 bases; bases outside gene matches: 6. Germline CDR1 and CDR2: LNHDA and SQIVND (reference sequence). This CDR3 contains 16 residues. The CDR3 loop reads CASRDPGQGVNTEAFF. The CDR3 DNA reads TGTGCCAGTAGGGATCCGGGACAGGGGGTGAACACTGAAGCTTTCTTT.

V is TRBV5-1 and J is TRBJ2-3; no clear D gene. From germline, CDR1 is SGHRS and CDR2 YFSETQ. V shed 5 bases and J shed 2 bases, with 6 bases lying between them. The CDR3 is 12 residues long. The DNA for the CDR3 is TGCGCCAGCAGACTCACCACAGATACGCAGTATTTT. Encoded protein: CASRLTTDTQYF.

V gene TRBV28 combines with J gene TRBJ1-2; D might be TRBD1 (5 bases). The CDR3 has 15 residues. Germline V gene data show CDR1 as MDHEN and CDR2 as SYDVKM. The V and J ends lost 5 bases and 6 bases respectively, with 19 bases between them. CDR3 nucleotide sequence: TGTGCCAGCAGTGCCAGTTGGGTGCGGGGGGATGGCTACACCTTC. It yields the protein CASSASWVRGDGYTF.

This clone was seen a handful of times. V is TRBV6-6 and J is TRBJ2-1, with D possibly matching TRBD2 (6 bases). The germline V gene has CDR1 MNHNY and CDR2 SVGAGI (reference sequence). This CDR3 contains 16 residues. The ends were cut back, 5 bases at V and 1 base at J, with 15 bases in the middle. The CDR3 nucleotides read TGTGCCAGCAGTGCAAGGCGGGGCCCTTCCTACAATGAGCAGTTCTTC. Its protein product is CASSARRGPSYNEQFF.

The chain uses TRBV18 and TRBJ2-3, with 8 nucleotides matching TRBD1. CDR1 KGHSH and CDR2 LQKENI come from the germline V gene. The CDR3 extends over 15 amino acids. V shed 0 bases and J 6 bases; nucleotides not matched to a gene: 5. CDR3 residues: CASSPPGQGADTQYF. The CDR3 DNA follows: TGTGCCAGCTCACCACCGGGGCAGGGGGCGGATACGCAGTATTTT.

This sequence joins TRBV6-6 and TRBJ1-1; D remains ambiguous. Per the germline V gene, CDR1 is MNHNY and CDR2 is SVGAGI (reference sequence). V gave up 7 bases and J gave up 7 bases, with 10 bases separating them. CDR3 length equals 11 residues. The CDR3 nucleotides read TGTGCCAGCATTGAAGTAGTTGAAGCTTTCTTT. Translation gives CASIEVVEAFF.

CDR3 DNA sequence: TGTGCCAGCAGTAACAGGGGAGGCACTGAAGCTTTCTTT. This gives the protein CASSNRGGTEAFF. The rearrangement uses TRBV11-2 and TRBJ1-1, with 7 nucleotides matching TRBD1. Looked up from germline, CDR1 is SGHAT and CDR2 is FQNNGV. With 6 bases clipped from V and 4 bases from J, the junction kept 5 bases outside the gene matches. The CDR3 has 13 residues.

The rearrangement links TRBV15 to TRBJ2-2; TRBD2 might be the D (6 bases). V dropped 1 base and J dropped 4 bases, with 10 bases sitting between them. CDR3 size: 15 residues. Per the germline V gene, CDR1 is LNHNV and CDR2 is YYDKDF (reference sequence). CDR3 DNA: TGTGCCACCAGCAGAGGACTAGTCCGCACCGGGGAGCTGTTTTTT. This encodes CATSRGLVRTGELFF.

In this sample, this clone turned up once. V usage is TRBV9 and J usage is TRBJ1-3; 7 bases align to TRBD1. The germline V gene has CDR1 SGDLS and CDR2 YYNGEE. This CDR3 has 17 amino acids. V was clipped by 4 bases and J by 0 bases; unmatched bases: 10. CDR3 loop: CASSPRQGFFSGNTIYF. The CDR3 nucleotides are TGTGCCAGCAGCCCCCGACAGGGATTCTTCTCTGGAAACACCATATATTTT.

In its sample, this clone was seen a few times. The genes are TRBV9 and TRBJ2-5, with 8 bases identical to TRBD2. The germline V gene encodes CDR1 SGDLS and CDR2 YYNGEE. This CDR3 has 15 amino acids. J lost 5 bases, V lost 3 bases, and 9 bases had no gene match. The CDR3 loop reads CASSAQRGGWETQYF. CDR3 nucleotide sequence: TGTGCCAGCAGCGCTCAACGGGGGGGCTGGGAGACCCAGTACTTC.